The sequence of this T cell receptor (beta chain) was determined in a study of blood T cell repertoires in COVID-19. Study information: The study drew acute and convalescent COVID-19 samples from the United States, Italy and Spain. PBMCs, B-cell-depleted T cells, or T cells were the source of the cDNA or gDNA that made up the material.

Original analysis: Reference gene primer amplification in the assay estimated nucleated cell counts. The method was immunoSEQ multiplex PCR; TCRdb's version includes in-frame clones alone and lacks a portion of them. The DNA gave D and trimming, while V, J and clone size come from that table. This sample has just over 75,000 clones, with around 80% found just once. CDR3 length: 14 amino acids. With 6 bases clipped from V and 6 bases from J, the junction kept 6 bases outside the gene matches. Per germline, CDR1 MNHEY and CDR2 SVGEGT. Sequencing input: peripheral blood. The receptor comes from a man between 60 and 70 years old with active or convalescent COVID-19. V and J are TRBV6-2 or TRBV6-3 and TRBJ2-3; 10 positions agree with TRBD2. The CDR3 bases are TGTGCCAGCAGACCTAGCGGGGGTCCGGATACGCAGTATTTT. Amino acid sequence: CASRPSGGPDTQYF.